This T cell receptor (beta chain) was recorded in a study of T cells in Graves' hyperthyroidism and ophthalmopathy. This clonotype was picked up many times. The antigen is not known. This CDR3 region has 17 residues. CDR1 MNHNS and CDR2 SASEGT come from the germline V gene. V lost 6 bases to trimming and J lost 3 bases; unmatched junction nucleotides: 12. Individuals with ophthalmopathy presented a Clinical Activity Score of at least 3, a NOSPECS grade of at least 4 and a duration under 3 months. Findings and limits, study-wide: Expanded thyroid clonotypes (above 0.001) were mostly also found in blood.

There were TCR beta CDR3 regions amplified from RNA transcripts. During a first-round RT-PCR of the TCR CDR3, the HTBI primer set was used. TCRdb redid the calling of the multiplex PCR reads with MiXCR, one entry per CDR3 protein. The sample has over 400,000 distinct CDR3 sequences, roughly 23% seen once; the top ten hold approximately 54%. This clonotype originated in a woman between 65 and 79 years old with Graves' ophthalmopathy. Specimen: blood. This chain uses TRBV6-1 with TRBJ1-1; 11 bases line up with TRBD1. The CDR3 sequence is CASRSGTGGVRDTEAFF. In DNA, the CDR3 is TGTGCCAGCAGGTCCGGGACAGGGGGGGTGCGCGACACTGAAGCTTTCTTT.